The rows below give T cell receptor beta chains drawn from one sample of a study of memory CD4+ T cells and cytomegalovirus serostatus. Sequencing was performed with immunoSEQ multiplex PCR; in TCRdb, only in-frame clones are kept and a portion is missing. This table has about 47,000 clones, approximately 74% appearing once. Input material: memory CD4+ T cells from blood. These receptors were taken from an adult in good health and CMV-seropositive. The CDR3 runs from the conserved cysteine through the conserved F or W. Fields, in order: J gene, D gene, V gene, clone size, CDR3 DNA, CDR3 protein. A D gene is named only where the DNA matches it firmly. Size is omitted from some rows. Given values are once, few, many or a class for expanded clones.

j_call: TRBJ2-5; d_call: .; v_call: TRBV6-6; clone_size: .; cdr3_nt: TGTGCCAGCACGGGATCCTCCGAAGGGACCCAGTACTTC; cdr3_aa: CASTGSSEGTQYF
j_call: TRBJ1-6; d_call: .; v_call: TRBV7-6; clone_size: .; cdr3_nt: TGTGCCAGCAGCTCGAGGCCTAATTCACCCCTCCACTTT; cdr3_aa: CASSSRPNSPLHF
j_call: TRBJ1-4; d_call: .; v_call: TRBV7-2; clone_size: few; cdr3_nt: TGTGCCAGCAGCTTAGAAGCGGGGACGGGTGAAAAACTGTTTTTT; cdr3_aa: CASSLEAGTGEKLFF
j_call: TRBJ1-6; d_call: .; v_call: TRBV5-1; clone_size: .; cdr3_nt: TGCGCCAGCAGCTTGATCTCGGGGGCAAACTATAATTCACCCCTCCACTTT; cdr3_aa: CASSLISGANYNSPLHF
j_call: TRBJ1-3; d_call: .; v_call: TRBV7-2; clone_size: .; cdr3_nt: TGTGCCAGCAGCGAAAACAGGGTAGCTGGAAACACCATATATTTT; cdr3_aa: CASSENRVAGNTIYF
j_call: TRBJ1-5; d_call: .; v_call: TRBV11-2; clone_size: once; cdr3_nt: TGTGCCAGCAGCTTAGGGCGGAATCAGCCCCAGCATTTT; cdr3_aa: CASSLGRNQPQHF
j_call: TRBJ2-3; d_call: TRBD2; v_call: TRBV6-1; clone_size: .; cdr3_nt: TGTGCCAGCAGTGGAGTAGCGGGGGGAGATACGCAGTATTTT; cdr3_aa: CASSGVAGGDTQYF
j_call: TRBJ1-5; d_call: .; v_call: TRBV5-1; clone_size: few; cdr3_nt: TGCGCCAGCCGGCCGTCAGAGGCGAAGGGCAATCAGCCCCAGCATTTT; cdr3_aa: CASRPSEAKGNQPQHF
j_call: TRBJ2-7; d_call: .; v_call: TRBV29-1; clone_size: .; cdr3_nt: TGCAGCGTTCGCGAGGGGGGCGGTTACGAGCAGTACTTC; cdr3_aa: CSVREGGGYEQYF
j_call: TRBJ1-2; d_call: .; v_call: TRBV6-5; clone_size: once; cdr3_nt: TGTGCCTCAGGGGAGGGGGTCAGCTATGGCTACACCTTC; cdr3_aa: CASGEGVSYGYTF
j_call: TRBJ2-7; d_call: .; v_call: TRBV5-1; clone_size: .; cdr3_nt: TGCGCCAGCAGCAGACGGTTTCAAGGGGCCTACGAGCAGTACTTC; cdr3_aa: CASSRRFQGAYEQYF
j_call: TRBJ2-3; d_call: .; v_call: TRBV6-6; clone_size: .; cdr3_nt: TGTGCCAGCAGGGGGGCCAGCGGCACAGATACGCAGTATTTT; cdr3_aa: CASRGASGTDTQYF
j_call: TRBJ1-2; d_call: .; v_call: TRBV19; clone_size: .; cdr3_nt: TGTGCCAGTAGTACAACCCTTGCGTTATGGCTGTATGGCTACACCTTC; cdr3_aa: CASSTTLALWLYGYTF
j_call: TRBJ2-5; d_call: .; v_call: TRBV11-3; clone_size: .; cdr3_nt: TGTGCCAGCAGCTTAGGTTCGTCTAGTGGGGAGACCCAGTACTTC; cdr3_aa: CASSLGSSSGETQYF
j_call: TRBJ2-7; d_call: TRBD2; v_call: TRBV19; clone_size: .; cdr3_nt: TGTGCCAGTAGTGTACTAGCGGGGGGCTCCTACGAGCAGTACTTC; cdr3_aa: CASSVLAGGSYEQYF
j_call: TRBJ2-2; d_call: .; v_call: TRBV9; clone_size: few; cdr3_nt: TGTGCCAGCAGCGTCACGGGGGAGGCCCAGACCGGGGAGCTGTTTTTT; cdr3_aa: CASSVTGEAQTGELFF
j_call: TRBJ1-2; d_call: .; v_call: TRBV7-9; clone_size: .; cdr3_nt: TGTGCCAGCAGCCCCCCCCGTGCGTCCGACTATGGCTACACCTTC; cdr3_aa: CASSPPRASDYGYTF
j_call: TRBJ1-6; d_call: .; v_call: TRBV6-6; clone_size: few; cdr3_nt: TGTGCCAGCAGTTATACCAGCTCCTATAATTCACCCCTCCACTTT; cdr3_aa: CASSYTSSYNSPLHF
j_call: TRBJ2-5; d_call: TRBD2; v_call: TRBV7-7; clone_size: few; cdr3_nt: TGTGCTAGCAGCTTGGGGACTAGCGGGGGCGTGGAGACCCAGTACTTC; cdr3_aa: CASSLGTSGGVETQYF
j_call: TRBJ2-6; d_call: .; v_call: TRBV19; clone_size: .; cdr3_nt: TGTGCCAGTAGCCTCACGATCTCTGGGGCCAACGTCCTGACTTTC; cdr3_aa: CASSLTISGANVLTF
j_call: TRBJ2-7; d_call: TRBD1; v_call: TRBV5-1; clone_size: .; cdr3_nt: TGCGCCAGCAGCTGGACGGGACAGCCCTACGAGCAGTACTTC; cdr3_aa: CASSWTGQPYEQYF
j_call: TRBJ1-5; d_call: .; v_call: TRBV15; clone_size: few; cdr3_nt: TGTGCCACCAGCTTCAGCCGGTCGGCCCTCGGTCAGCCCCAGCATTTT; cdr3_aa: CATSFSRSALGQPQHF
j_call: TRBJ1-5; d_call: TRBD1; v_call: TRBV7-2; clone_size: .; cdr3_nt: TGTGCCAGCAGCGACTTACCGGGACAGAACCAGCCCCAGCATTTT; cdr3_aa: CASSDLPGQNQPQHF
j_call: TRBJ2-5; d_call: TRBD2; v_call: TRBV5-1; clone_size: .; cdr3_nt: TGCGCCAGCAGCTTGGTACTAGCGGACCAAGAGACCCAGTACTTC; cdr3_aa: CASSLVLADQETQYF
j_call: TRBJ2-7; d_call: TRBD2; v_call: TRBV29-1; clone_size: .; cdr3_nt: TGCAGCGTTGTCGAGACAGCAGCGGGGGAGCAGTACTTC; cdr3_aa: CSVVETAAGEQYF
j_call: TRBJ2-6; d_call: .; v_call: TRBV7-3; clone_size: .; cdr3_nt: TGTGCCAGCAGCTTTAATCCTGCTGGGGCCAACGTCCTGACTTTC; cdr3_aa: CASSFNPAGANVLTF
j_call: TRBJ2-7; d_call: TRBD1; v_call: TRBV6-1; clone_size: few; cdr3_nt: TGTGCCAGCACGAAGTTGCCGACAGGGAACTACGAGCAGTACTTC; cdr3_aa: CASTKLPTGNYEQYF
j_call: TRBJ2-7; d_call: TRBD2; v_call: TRBV28; clone_size: .; cdr3_nt: TGTGCCAGCGGACTAGCGGGGGGTTCCTACGAGCAGTACTTC; cdr3_aa: CASGLAGGSYEQYF
j_call: TRBJ2-3; d_call: .; v_call: TRBV2; clone_size: .; cdr3_nt: TGTGCCAGCATTCCGACGGTGAACACAGATACGCAGTATTTT; cdr3_aa: CASIPTVNTDTQYF
j_call: TRBJ2-3; d_call: .; v_call: TRBV10-1; clone_size: .; cdr3_nt: TGCGCCAGCAGTGAGGAGGCAGATACGCAGTATTTT; cdr3_aa: CASSEEADTQYF
j_call: TRBJ1-2; d_call: TRBD1; v_call: TRBV5-1; clone_size: .; cdr3_nt: TGCGCCAGCAGCCTGACAGGGAATCAGAATGGCTACACCTTC; cdr3_aa: CASSLTGNQNGYTF
j_call: TRBJ1-2; d_call: .; v_call: TRBV4-2; clone_size: once; cdr3_nt: TGTGCCAGCAGCCAAGATGCCCTAGGGTCAGGCGCGGGCTACACCTTC; cdr3_aa: CASSQDALGSGAGYTF
j_call: TRBJ1-2; d_call: .; v_call: TRBV5-8; clone_size: .; cdr3_nt: TGTGCCAGCAGCTTGTTACCCAGGGGATTCTATGGCTACACCTTC; cdr3_aa: CASSLLPRGFYGYTF
j_call: TRBJ1-5; d_call: .; v_call: TRBV19; clone_size: .; cdr3_nt: TGTGCCAGTAGTATTTATGCGGGCAATCAGCCCCAGCATTTT; cdr3_aa: CASSIYAGNQPQHF
j_call: TRBJ1-2; d_call: .; v_call: TRBV28; clone_size: few; cdr3_nt: TGTGCCAGCAGGTTAGACCTCTATGGCTACACCTTC; cdr3_aa: CASRLDLYGYTF
j_call: TRBJ2-2; d_call: TRBD1; v_call: TRBV19; clone_size: .; cdr3_nt: TGTGCCAGCCGGGACAGACGCCTTCCGAACACCGGGGAGCTGTTTTTT; cdr3_aa: CASRDRRLPNTGELFF
j_call: TRBJ1-2; d_call: TRBD1; v_call: TRBV2; clone_size: few; cdr3_nt: TGTGCCAGCAGTCAGACAGGGTACAATGGCTACACCTTC; cdr3_aa: CASSQTGYNGYTF
j_call: TRBJ1-2; d_call: .; v_call: TRBV7-2; clone_size: .; cdr3_nt: TGTGCCAGCAGCCCCCAAGGAGAGAACTATGGCTACACCTTC; cdr3_aa: CASSPQGENYGYTF
j_call: TRBJ2-2; d_call: TRBD1; v_call: TRBV5-1; clone_size: .; cdr3_nt: TGCGCCAGCAGCCTACAGGGGGTAGACCCCGGGGAGCTGTTTTTT; cdr3_aa: CASSLQGVDPGELFF
j_call: TRBJ2-7; d_call: TRBD1; v_call: TRBV7-2; clone_size: .; cdr3_nt: TGTGCCAGCACCTCGGACAGGGAAGCCCACGAGCAGTACTTC; cdr3_aa: CASTSDREAHEQYF
j_call: TRBJ1-2; d_call: .; v_call: TRBV7-2; clone_size: .; cdr3_nt: TGTGCCAGCAGCTTAGCGGTGGTTGACTATGGCTACACCTTC; cdr3_aa: CASSLAVVDYGYTF
j_call: TRBJ2-2; d_call: .; v_call: TRBV6-1; clone_size: .; cdr3_nt: TGTGCCAGCAGCGAAAACACCGGGGAGCTGTTTTTT; cdr3_aa: CASSENTGELFF
j_call: TRBJ2-2; d_call: TRBD2; v_call: TRBV5-4; clone_size: .; cdr3_nt: TGTGCCAGCAGCTTAGACAGGGGACTAGCGGGTGAGAACACCGGGGAGCTGTTTTTT; cdr3_aa: CASSLDRGLAGENTGELFF